What follows are 30 T cell receptor beta chains derived from one specimen sequenced in a study of a mutant IDH1 vaccine in newly diagnosed glioma (dated by TCRdb to about 2021). The time point label on this specimen signifies: baseline, week 1 (first vaccination visit). This specimen's treatment or condition label, interpreted: pre-vaccination baseline after standard-of-care therapy. Library construction relied on the immunoSEQ multiplex PCR assay. This is the immuneACCESS table as TCRdb keeps it, with only in-frame sequences that have V and J called. A part of the clones is gone; compared with another copy, unresolved V genes explain less than half, and the rest is unexplained. The sample records about 38,000 clones, around nine tenths of which are singletons. In total, the top ten clones hold over 15% of the sample. The sample consisted of PBMCs, taken from a glioma patient treated with radiotherapy, temozolomide or both. These receptor sequences come from a man aged 18 to 29 with glioma.

V gene TRBV19 combines with J gene TRBJ2-7; 8 nucleotides align to TRBD1. V was clipped by 6 bases and J by 2 bases; unmatched bases: 6. CDR1 is LNHDA and CDR2 is SQIVND in the germline V gene (reference sequence). The CDR3 is 14 amino acids. Here the CDR3 DNA reads TGTGCCAGTAGGATGGACAGGGTCCCCTACGAGCAGTACTTC. This translates into CASRMDRVPYEQYF.

The gene calls are TRBV9 and TRBJ2-2, with D perhaps TRBD2 (5 bases). There are 19 residues in the CDR3. Trimming took 0 bases from V and 1 from J, leaving 19 bases between them. Looked up from germline, CDR1 is SGDLS and CDR2 is YYNGEE. This CDR3 reads CASSVATGFQRRNTGELFF. The CDR3 DNA reads as TGTGCCAGCAGCGTAGCTACGGGGTTCCAGCGGAGGAACACCGGGGAGCTGTTTTTT. The full variable domain, completed using reference TRBV9 and TRBJ2-2, is DSGVTQTPKHLITATGQRVTLRCSPRSGDLSVYWYQQSLDQGLQFLIQYYNGEERAKGNILERFSAQQFPDLHSELNLSSLELGDSALYFCASSVATGFQRRNTGELFFGEGSRLTVL.

This chain links TRBV6-1 with TRBJ2-6, with a weak D call TRBD1 (7 bases). V dropped 8 bases and J dropped 2 bases, with 13 bases sitting between them. The V gene's germline CDR1 is MNHNS and CDR2 SASEGT. The CDR3 spans 15 residues. In nucleotides, the CDR3 is TGTGCCAGCGGCGGGACAGTGACTGGGGCCAACGTCCTGACTTTC. Translation gives CASGGTVTGANVLTF.

The table lists this clone with a count of one. The chain joins TRBV5-6 to TRBJ1-1; 9 bases match TRBD1. This CDR3 region has 14 residues. In germline, CDR1 is SGHDT, CDR2 YYEEEE. V lost 4 bases and J lost 8; bases outside the gene matches: 9. CDR3 sequence (DNA): TGTGCCAGCAGCCGCTACGGGACAGGGCAGGAAGCTTTCTTT. It translates to CASSRYGTGQEAFF. The complete variable domain, with remaining parts taken from reference TRBV5-6 and TRBJ1-1, reads DAGVTQSPTHLIKTRGQQVTLRCSPKSGHDTVSWYQQALGQGPQFIFQYYEEEERQRGNFPDRFSGHQFPNYSSELNVNALLLGDSALYLCASSRYGTGQEAFFGQGTRLTVV.

The chain combines TRBV7-8 with TRBJ1-5, with D perhaps TRBD1 (5 bases). With 8 bases removed from V and 1 base from J, the gap between germline ends came to 12 bases. From germline, CDR1 is SGHVS and CDR2 FQNEAQ. The CDR3 has 14 residues. The CDR3 coding sequence is TGTGCCAGCGCCGGGAGGACAAGCAATCAGCCCCAGCATTTT. Its translation is CASAGRTSNQPQHF.

This clone has more than one count but fewer than ten. J is TRBJ1-1 and V is TRBV5-4; possible D gene TRBD1, 6 bases. V lost 0 bases to trimming and J lost 5 bases, with 14 bases between them. Germline V CDR1 and CDR2: SGHNT, YYREEE (reference sequence). The CDR3 consists of 15 residues. CDR3 region: CASSLARGAITEAFF. As DNA, the CDR3 is TGTGCCAGCAGCTTGGCCCGGGGGGCAATAACTGAAGCTTTCTTT.

The chain has TRBV7-8 and TRBJ2-2; D perhaps matches TRBD2 (5 bases). The CDR3 covers 15 residues. Germline CDR1 SGHVS, CDR2 FQNEAQ. V was cut by 1 base and J by 7 bases, with 13 bases left in between. CDR3 loop: CASSLDPTRVGELFF. The DNA of the CDR3 is TGTGCCAGCAGCTTAGACCCTACGCGGGTCGGGGAGCTGTTTTTT.

The chain joins TRBV27 to TRBJ1-1, with D hard to call. CDR1 and CDR2 (germline): MNHEY, SMNVEV (reference sequence). V lost 3 bases and J 4 bases, leaving 9 bases between the germline ends. The CDR3 extends over 13 amino acids. CDR3: CASSFSGLTEAFF. The CDR3 region has the DNA TGTGCCAGCAGTTTTAGTGGGCTCACTGAAGCTTTCTTT.

J is TRBJ1-1 and V is TRBV27; TRBD1 agrees at 8 bases. Germline CDR1 is MNHEY and CDR2 is SMNVEV (reference sequence). The CDR3 is 15 residues long. V lost 5 bases, J lost 10 bases, and 15 bases stayed unmatched. CDR3 bases: TGTGCCAGCAGTCCACCGGACAGGGCCTGGATGGGAGCTTTCTTT. Its protein is CASSPPDRAWMGAFF.

The chain joins TRBV19 to TRBJ2-4, with TRBD2 matching 10 bases. This CDR3 has 17 amino acids. Per germline, CDR1 LNHDA and CDR2 SQIVND (reference sequence). The ends lost 8 bases at V and 1 base at J; junction bases unmatched: 11. The CDR3 is CASARGLAGVAKNIQYF. The CDR3 coding sequence is TGTGCCAGTGCCCGAGGGCTAGCGGGAGTGGCCAAAAACATTCAGTACTTC.

About this clone itself: One end of the junction fails to match germline, which may point to a read error. The chain uses TRBV2 and TRBJ1-2; 9 nucleotides agree with TRBD1. CDR3 length equals 12 residues. Germline lookup yields CDR1 SNHLY and CDR2 FYNNEI. CDR3 in amino acids: CASRGQGDSTPF. CDR3 nucleotides: TGTGCCAGCAGGGGACAGGGTGACTCCACTCCCTTC.

This sequence joins TRBV4-1 and TRBJ2-2, with TRBD2 identical over 15 bases. This CDR3 has 19 amino acids. V shed 0 bases, J shed 6 bases, and the junction held 8 bases outside the gene matches. The germline V gene encodes CDR1 MGHRA and CDR2 YSYEKL. CDR3 sequence reads: CASSQEPGLAGGVAGELFF. CDR3 DNA: TGCGCCAGCAGCCAAGAACCTGGACTAGCGGGAGGGGTAGCCGGGGAGCTGTTTTTT.

Remarks on this clone: The conserved final phenylalanine or tryptophan is absent from the CDR3, which likely points to a read error. Because the CDR3's place on the DNA is in doubt, the DNA is left out and the CDR3 is given as listed by TCRdb. V usage is TRBV21-1 and J usage is TRBJ1-2. TRBV21-1 has pseudogene status. The CDR3 is made up of 10 amino acids, end residues included. Here the CDR3 reads CASSCGQTPV.

CDR3 nucleotide sequence: TGCAGCGTGCAAGACCACCCGGGACAGGGTCACACTGAAGCTTTCTTT. Translating it yields CSVQDHPGQGHTEAFF. The chain joins TRBV29-1 to TRBJ1-1, with TRBD1 matching over 9 bases. Germline V gene lookup returns CDR1 SQVTM and CDR2 ANQGSEA. V shed 6 bases and J 3 bases; nucleotides not matched to a gene: 14. The CDR3 is 16 residues long.

This clone was seen a few times. The chain is built from TRBV20-1 and TRBJ2-7, with D possibly being TRBD2 (5 bases). This CDR3 is built from 11 residues. The germline V gene has CDR1 DFQATT and CDR2 SNEGSKA (reference sequence). V was pared by 5 bases and J by 4 bases, with 9 bases between. CDR3 DNA sequence: TGCAGTGCTGCGAGCGGATACGAGCAGTACTTC. Its translation is CSAASGYEQYF.

V usage is TRBV7-2 and J usage is TRBJ2-2, with D uncertain. Trimming shortened V by 4 bases and J by 4 bases, and 7 bases separated the two germline ends. Germline CDR1 reads SGHTA; CDR2 reads FQGNSA. The CDR3 is 13 amino acids. CDR3 DNA: TGTGCCAGCAGCTCCCGCCCCACCGGGGAGCTGTTTTTT. Protein sequence: CASSSRPTGELFF.

The genes are TRBV27 and TRBJ1-4; unclear D gene. V shed 3 bases and J shed 0 bases, with 11 bases lying between them. In germline, CDR1 is MNHEY, CDR2 SMNVEV (reference sequence). This CDR3 contains 16 residues. CDR3 protein: CASSLRRRATNEKLFF. DNA of the CDR3: TGTGCCAGCAGTTTGAGAAGACGGGCAACTAATGAAAAACTGTTTTTT. The entire variable domain, with the rest obtained from reference TRBV27 and TRBJ1-4, is as follows: EAQVTQNPRYLITVTGKKLTVTCSQNMNHEYMSWYRQDPGLGLRQIYYSMNVEVTDKGDVPEGYKVSRKEKRNFPLILESPSPNQTSLYFCASSLRRRATNEKLFFGSGTQLSVL.

The chain has TRBV7-2 and TRBJ1-4, with unresolved D. Trimming left V 1 base short and J 5 bases short, with 8 bases between. The CDR3 covers 14 residues. The germline gives CDR1 SGHTA, CDR2 FQGNSA. The chain's CDR3 is CASSLGSRNEKLFF. In DNA form, the CDR3 reads TGTGCCAGCAGCTTAGGGTCCCGGAATGAAAAACTGTTTTTT.

The rearrangement links TRBV27 to TRBJ2-7; a possible D gene is TRBD2 (6 bases). The CDR3 runs to 15 residues. Trimming cost V 7 bases and J 5 bases, with 21 bases left between them. Germline values: CDR1 MNHEY, CDR2 SMNVEV (reference sequence). The CDR3 DNA follows: TGTGCCAGCACCAATGGGGGGAAGGGGATCAACGAGCAGTACTTC. This translates into CASTNGGKGINEQYF.

V gene TRBV14 combines with J gene TRBJ2-2; unclear D gene. The CDR3 spans 12 residues. Trimming pared 3 bases from V and 5 bases from J, leaving 4 bases between. In germline, CDR1 is SGHDN, CDR2 FVKESK. CDR3 sequence: CASSHGTGELFF. CDR3 sequence (DNA): TGTGCCAGCAGCCACGGGACCGGGGAGCTGTTTTTT.

The chain has TRBV6-5 and TRBJ1-2, with 9 bases matching TRBD1. V lost 6 bases to trimming and J lost 4 bases; unmatched junction nucleotides: 6. This CDR3 spans 14 amino acids. The germline V gene has CDR1 MNHEY and CDR2 SVGAGI. The CDR3 bases are TGTGCCAGCAGCCGGGACAGGGAGGGCTATGGCTACACCTTC. It is translated as CASSRDREGYGYTF.

The chain couples TRBV6-4 to TRBJ1-2; D is unclear. Germline CDR1 reads MRHNA; CDR2 reads SNTAGT. V was trimmed by 6 bases and J by 4 bases, leaving 15 bases between them. The CDR3 is 14 amino acids. The CDR3 bases are TGTGCCAGCAGCAGAGAGTCGGGGAGCTATGGCTACACCTTC. Translation: CASSRESGSYGYTF.

The V gene is TRBV10-3, the J gene TRBJ2-2; the D call may be TRBD1 or TRBD2 (5 bases each). Trimming took off 0 bases at V and 7 bases at J, with 12 bases between the two ends. The CDR3 sequence is 15 residues long. Germline CDR1 and CDR2: ENHRY and SYGVKD. The CDR3 DNA follows: TGTGCCATCAGTGAGTCGACCGGGGCGGGCGGGGAGCTGTTTTTT. Amino acid sequence: CAISESTGAGGELFF.

This chain links TRBV7-6 with TRBJ1-1, with TRBD1 matching over 8 bases. CDR1 and CDR2 (germline): SGHVS, FNYEAQ. This CDR3 contains 14 residues. V lost 5 bases and J lost 5; bases outside the gene matches: 7. The CDR3 is CASSPGQGLTEAFF. The CDR3 nucleotides read TGTGCCAGCAGCCCTGGACAGGGCCTAACTGAAGCTTTCTTT.

The rearrangement uses TRBV27 and TRBJ2-7, with TRBD1 as a possible D gene (5 bases). The CDR3 is 13 residues long. V lost 3 bases and J lost 3, with 9 bases in between. Per germline, CDR1 MNHEY and CDR2 SMNVEV (reference sequence). The CDR3, as DNA: TGTGCCAGCAGTTTTGGGCAGGGCTACGAGCAGTACTTC. Its protein product is CASSFGQGYEQYF.

V is TRBV25-1 and J is TRBJ2-3; 13 bases match TRBD2. Trimming cost V 3 bases and J 1 base; bases outside gene matches: 7. CDR1 and CDR2 (germline): MGHDK, SYGVNS. This CDR3 spans 18 amino acids. The CDR3: CASSDILAGGPGTDTQYF. The CDR3 region has the DNA TGTGCCAGCAGTGACATACTAGCGGGAGGGCCCGGCACAGATACGCAGTATTTT. The complete variable domain, with remaining parts taken from reference TRBV25-1 and TRBJ2-3, reads EADIYQTPRYLVIGTGKKITLECSQTMGHDKMYWYQQDPGMELHLIHYSYGVNSTEKGDLSSESTVSRIRTEHFPLTLESARPSHTSQYLCASSDILAGGPGTDTQYFGPGTRLTVL.

This clone was observed a single time. CDR3 nucleotides: TGTGCCAGCAGTTCCCAGGGGGAACGGTACTATGGCTACACCTTC. It codes for CASSSQGERYYGYTF. V is TRBV28 and J is TRBJ1-2, with 7 bases matching TRBD1. Germline V lookup: CDR1 MDHEN, CDR2 SYDVKM. V trimming: 4 bases; J trimming: 3 bases; junction bases outside the gene matches: 8. The CDR3 covers 15 residues.

V gene TRBV1 combines with J gene TRBJ1-5; the DNA was not compared with TRBD1, the D call given in the table. TRBV1 corresponds to a pseudogene. The CDR3 consists of 17 residues. Here the CDR3 reads CTSSQDHDQGAGQPQHF. The CDR3 coding sequence is TGCACCAGCAGCCAAGATCATGACCAGGGGGCAGGACAGCCCCAGCATTTT.

V is TRBV30 and J is TRBJ2-1; 8 bases match TRBD2. The V and J ends lost 2 bases and 7 bases, in that order; junction bases with no gene match: 7. This CDR3 has 14 amino acids. Germline V CDR1 and CDR2: GTSNPN, SVGIG (reference sequence). DNA for the CDR3: TGTGCCTGGAGTCGGGGGGGCAGTACAAATGAGCAGTTCTTC. This encodes CAWSRGGSTNEQFF.

The rearrangement links TRBV27 to TRBJ2-7, with a tentative D call TRBD2 (6 bases). The CDR3 covers 15 residues. The V end lost 0 bases, the J end lost 2 bases, and 11 bases lay between the germline ends. Germline lookup yields CDR1 MNHEY and CDR2 SMNVEV (reference sequence). CDR3 residues: CASSLSGTSPYEQYF. The CDR3 DNA follows: TGTGCCAGCAGTTTATCAGGGACTTCTCCCTACGAGCAGTACTTC.